Presented here are 27 T cell receptor beta chains from one specimen sequenced in a study of cytomegalovirus exposure and HLA in healthy donors. Use of 60 Vbeta and 13 Jbeta primers characterized the PCR. Sequenced by immunoSEQ multiplex PCR; TCRdb stores in-frame clones only, minus some. The data show about 180,000 clones, around 79% seen once. Sample: PBMCs. All receptors come from a woman in her forties or fifties in good health and CMV-seronegative.

For this clone: The same CDR3 also results from other DNA sequences found in this sample. V and J are TRBV9 and TRBJ2-2, with 9 bases aligning to TRBD2. Per germline, CDR1 SGDLS and CDR2 YYNGEE. With V trimmed by 4 bases and J by 4 bases, 8 bases remained unmatched. This CDR3 has 16 amino acids. In nucleotides, the CDR3 is TGTGCCAGCAGCAGATTAGCGGGGGAGCTCACCGGGGAGCTGTTTTTT. It codes for CASSRLAGELTGELFF.

The CDR3 here is CASRPPPPLRGYEQYF. CDR3 sequence (DNA): TGTGCCAGCAGGCCCCCTCCACCACTGCGGGGGTACGAGCAGTACTTC. The rearrangement links TRBV27 to TRBJ2-5; 7 nucleotides align to TRBD2. The J call could be wrong; TRBJ2-7 is a better fit for the DNA end. The CDR3 is 16 residues long. Germline V gene lookup returns CDR1 MNHEY and CDR2 SMNVEV (reference sequence).

The chain carries TRBV7-2 and TRBJ2-3; 15 nucleotides agree with TRBD2. Unmatched junction bases numbered 2, after V lost 4 bases and J lost 0 bases. The CDR3 consists of 17 residues. The germline CDR1 and CDR2 sequences are SGHTA and FQGNSA. In nucleotides, the CDR3 is TGTGCCAGCAGCTCGGGACTAGCGGGGGGTAGCACAGATACGCAGTATTTT. This sequence encodes CASSSGLAGGSTDTQYF.

V gene TRBV5-1 combines with J gene TRBJ1-1; D uncertain. Trimming removed 6 bases from V and 3 bases from J, with 12 bases in between. Germline values: CDR1 SGHRS, CDR2 YFSETQ. CDR3 size: 13 residues. The CDR3 reads CASKRTWDTEAFF. The CDR3 bases are TGCGCCAGCAAGCGGACTTGGGACACTGAAGCTTTCTTT.

The V and J genes are TRBV14 and TRBJ2-5, with a possible D match to TRBD1 (9 bases). Germline-derived CDR1 and CDR2 are SGHDN and FVKESK. V was trimmed by 4 bases and J by 1 base, leaving 22 bases between them. This CDR3 region has 18 residues. DNA for the CDR3: TGTGCCAGCAGCCCCGCCGGGGGGGGACAGGGTTTCCAAGAGACCCAGTACTTC. It is translated as CASSPAGGGQGFQETQYF.

This chain joins TRBV5-6 and TRBJ1-2; 8 positions match TRBD1. The CDR3 is 16 amino acids. The J segment lost 0 bases and the V segment lost 5 bases, leaving 9 bases of the junction unmatched. Germline V gene lookup returns CDR1 SGHDT and CDR2 YYEEEE. The CDR3 reads CASRRDRPNTNYGYTF. CDR3 coding DNA: TGTGCCAGCAGACGGGACAGGCCGAACACTAACTATGGCTACACCTTC. Full variable domain (remainder filled in from reference TRBV5-6 and TRBJ1-2): DAGVTQSPTHLIKTRGQQVTLRCSPKSGHDTVSWYQQALGQGPQFIFQYYEEEERQRGNFPDRFSGHQFPNYSSELNVNALLLGDSALYLCASRRDRPNTNYGYTFGSGTRLTVV.

The chain recombines TRBV28 with TRBJ2-7; tentatively, D is TRBD1 (5 bases). CDR1 and CDR2 (germline): MDHEN, SYDVKM. V shed 8 bases and J shed 0 bases, with 11 bases lying between them. The CDR3 extends over 13 amino acids. The chain's CDR3 is CASLQESSYEQYF. The CDR3 DNA follows: TGTGCCAGCCTACAGGAAAGCTCCTACGAGCAGTACTTC.

V gene TRBV15 combines with J gene TRBJ1-3; 8 bases are shared with TRBD1. Trimming removed 10 bases from V and 0 bases from J; junction bases left unmatched: 8. From germline, CDR1 is LNHNV and CDR2 YYDKDF (reference sequence). The CDR3 length is 15 residues. The CDR3 DNA is TGTGCCATTTCAGACAGGGGTCCCTCTGGAAACACCATATATTTT. Translating gives CAISDRGPSGNTIYF.

This clone is a singleton in its sample. The V call is TRBV9, the J call TRBJ2-1, with D unresolved. The CDR3 is made up of 13 amino acids. Looked up from germline, CDR1 is SGDLS and CDR2 is YYNGEE. V was trimmed by 0 bases and J by 6 bases, leaving 7 bases between them. This chain's CDR3 is CASSVDLVNEQFF. The CDR3 bases are TGTGCCAGCAGCGTAGACTTGGTCAATGAGCAGTTCTTC.

This chain connects TRBV10-3 to TRBJ2-2, with D possibly matching TRBD1 (5 bases). Trimming removed 4 bases at V and 3 bases at J, with 9 bases between. Germline V CDR1 and CDR2: ENHRY, SYGVKD. The CDR3 spans 14 residues. CDR3 amino acids: CAISVQGDTGELFF. CDR3 nucleotides: TGTGCCATCAGTGTGCAAGGGGACACCGGGGAGCTGTTTTTT.

The genes are TRBV28 and TRBJ1-2; perhaps TRBD1 as D (5 bases). V lost 0 bases to trimming and J lost 4 bases, with 6 bases between them. The CDR3 is 13 residues long. Germline V CDR1 and CDR2: MDHEN, SYDVKM. DNA for the CDR3: TGTGCCAGCAGTTTATGGGACATCTATGGCTACACCTTC. Encoded protein: CASSLWDIYGYTF.

The chain couples TRBV6-1 to TRBJ2-2; TRBD1 might be the D (5 bases). V was pared by 2 bases and J by 6 bases, with 19 bases between. The germline V gene encodes CDR1 MNHNS and CDR2 SASEGT. This CDR3 has 17 residues. CDR3 sequence (DNA): TGTGCCAGCAGTGAAAATCTAAGGCAGGGATTGGCCGGGGAGCTGTTTTTT. Residues: CASSENLRQGLAGELFF.

This clone was seen more than once but under ten times. V usage is TRBV14 and J usage is TRBJ1-1; weak D call: TRBD1 (5 bases). CDR1 is SGHDN and CDR2 is FVKESK in the germline V gene. Between the trimmed V and J ends, which lost 0 bases and 11 bases, there was a span of 16 bases. The CDR3 is 14 residues long. CDR3 coding DNA: TGTGCCAGCAGCCAAGATGTAAAGGGGTTGCGGGCTTTCTTT. Its translation: CASSQDVKGLRAFF.

V and J are TRBV10-3 and TRBJ1-1; TRBD1 matches 9 bases. This CDR3 has 14 residues. With V trimmed by 6 bases and J by 4 bases, 6 bases remained unmatched. From germline, CDR1 is ENHRY and CDR2 SYGVKD. The CDR3 spells CAISQQGASTEAFF. CDR3 DNA sequence: TGTGCCATCAGCCAACAGGGGGCGAGCACTGAAGCTTTCTTT.

This chain uses TRBV10-3 with TRBJ2-5; D possibly corresponds to TRBD2 (6 bases). Germline loops: CDR1 ENHRY, CDR2 SYGVKD. The CDR3 sequence is 10 residues long. V shed 8 bases and J shed 5 bases, with 6 bases lying between them. This CDR3 is CAIGGETQYF. CDR3 sequence (DNA): TGTGCCATCGGGGGGGAGACCCAGTACTTC.

The J gene is TRBJ1-1, the V gene TRBV2, with TRBD1 as a possible D gene (5 bases). This CDR3 contains 13 residues. Looked up from germline, CDR1 is SNHLY and CDR2 is FYNNEI. V lost 1 base and J 8 bases, leaving 11 bases between the germline ends. As DNA, the CDR3 is TGTGCCAGCAGTGAAGGTCGGCGGACAGAAGCTTTCTTT. As protein: CASSEGRRTEAFF.

The chain couples TRBV10-1 to TRBJ2-7; 7 bases are a match to TRBD1. The J segment lost 2 bases and the V segment lost 5 bases, leaving 9 bases of the junction unmatched. Germline V lookup: CDR1 WNHNN, CDR2 SYGVQD (reference sequence). The CDR3 runs to 15 residues. The CDR3 DNA follows: TGCGCCAGCAGTCAGGGGACAGCCCAGACCTACGAGCAGTACTTC. Amino acid sequence: CASSQGTAQTYEQYF.

The chain has TRBV2 and TRBJ2-5; the match to TRBD2 covers 11 bases. The DNA matches TRBJ2-7 better at its end, which makes the J call doubtful. CDR3 size: 17 residues. Germline assignment: CDR1 SNHLY and CDR2 FYNNEI. CDR3 bases: TGTGCCAGCAGGATGACTAGCGGGGACCCCGAAGTCTACGAGCAGTACTTC. This codes for CASRMTSGDPEVYEQYF.

The chain employs TRBV5-6 and TRBJ1-4; 7 bases agree with TRBD1. Germline V lookup: CDR1 SGHDT, CDR2 YYEEEE. Losses at the gene ends were 4 bases for V and 7 bases for J; bases not matched to a gene: 7. The CDR3 has 14 amino acids. The CDR3 bases are TGTGCCAGCAGCCCGGGACAGTCGAGTGAAAAACTGTTTTTT. The encoded protein is CASSPGQSSEKLFF.

The chain joins TRBV7-6 to TRBJ1-2; D unresolved. The CDR3 is made up of 16 amino acids. V was pared by 2 bases and J by 8 bases, with 21 bases between. The germline V gene has CDR1 SGHVS and CDR2 FNYEAQ. CDR3 sequence (DNA): TGTGCCAGCAGCTTAATGGCAGTGGGCCCGTCTAGCGGCTACACCTTC. The encoded protein is CASSLMAVGPSSGYTF.

The chain links TRBV2 to TRBJ2-3; D is perhaps TRBD1 (5 bases). The V end lost 1 base, the J end lost 6 bases, and 8 bases lay between the germline ends. The CDR3 spans 13 residues. The germline V gene has CDR1 SNHLY and CDR2 FYNNEI. The CDR3 region has the DNA TGTGCCAGCAGTGAAGGGGGCGGTGATACGCAGTATTTT. Translated: CASSEGGGDTQYF.

In this sample, this clone turned up once. V and J are TRBV18 and TRBJ1-5, with a weak D call TRBD1 (5 bases). V was clipped by 6 bases and J by 2 bases, with 8 bases between them. Germline CDR1 is KGHSH and CDR2 is LQKENI. The CDR3 runs 13 residues. CDR3 in DNA: TGTGCCAGCTCGACAGATCGCAATCAGCCCCAGCATTTT. Protein: CASSTDRNQPQHF.

The V and J genes are TRBV6-5 and TRBJ1-1; D call uncertain. The CDR3 has 13 residues. Trimming left V 2 bases short and J 3 bases short, with 7 bases between. Germline CDR1 and CDR2: MNHEY and SVGAGI. CDR3 in amino acids: CASSYREDTEAFF. CDR3 DNA: TGTGCCAGCAGTTACCGGGAGGACACTGAAGCTTTCTTT.

The CDR3 here is CASSLLAGGGETQYF. The CDR3 DNA follows: TGTGCCAGCAGCTTATTAGCGGGAGGAGGGGAGACCCAGTACTTC. This chain uses TRBV7-9 with TRBJ2-5; 10 bases fit TRBD2. This CDR3 spans 15 amino acids. Looked up from germline, CDR1 is SEHNR and CDR2 is FQNEAQ (reference sequence). J gave up 5 bases and V 2 bases, and 5 bases lay outside the gene matches.

The J gene is TRBJ2-5, the V gene TRBV11-2; 8 bases agree with TRBD1. With 3 bases clipped from V and 2 bases from J, the junction kept 8 bases outside the gene matches. The CDR3 length is 16 residues. Germline-derived CDR1 and CDR2 are SGHAT and FQNNGV. The CDR3, as DNA: TGTGCCAGCAGCTTCGCCAGGGGGCGCGGTCAAGAGACCCAGTACTTC. It specifies CASSFARGRGQETQYF.

The chain joins TRBV6-1 to TRBJ1-4, with D possibly being TRBD1 (6 bases). This CDR3 contains 17 residues. The V end was cut by 0 bases, the J end by 3 bases, with 14 bases between. Germline V gene sequence: CDR1 MNHNS, CDR2 SASEGT. For the CDR3, the DNA is TGTGCCAGCAGTGAAGCTACCCACAGGGTGGCTAATGAAAAACTGTTTTTT. Its protein is CASSEATHRVANEKLFF.

This clone has just a few counts. This chain links TRBV27 with TRBJ1-2; 8 nucleotides agree with TRBD1. This CDR3 is built from 15 residues. J lost 1 base, V lost 4 bases, and 5 bases had no gene match. CDR1 MNHEY and CDR2 SMNVEV come from the germline V gene (reference sequence). The CDR3: CASSSGQGFNYGYTF. The CDR3 DNA follows: TGTGCCAGCAGTTCAGGACAGGGATTTAACTATGGCTACACCTTC.